What follows are 30 T cell receptor beta chains derived from one specimen sequenced in a study of blood T cell repertoires in COVID-19. Only in-frame clones appear in the TCRdb table, and some are missing; sequencing was by immunoSEQ multiplex PCR. This table holds about 110,000 clones, roughly 88% found once. Input material: peripheral blood. These TCRs come from a woman in her forties or fifties with active or convalescent COVID-19.

The rearrangement uses TRBV7-9 and TRBJ2-1, with D perhaps TRBD2 (5 bases). The CDR3 sequence is 10 residues long. In germline, CDR1 is SEHNR, CDR2 FQNEAQ (reference sequence). V was shortened by 8 bases and J by 12 bases, with 11 bases between the two germline ends. CDR3 residues: CASARTLQFF. The CDR3 DNA sequence: TGTGCCAGCGCTAGGACTTTGCAGTTCTTC.

The chain couples TRBV18 to TRBJ2-3; 10 bases fit TRBD2. Per germline, CDR1 KGHSH and CDR2 LQKENI. Trimming cost V 2 bases and J 0 bases; bases outside gene matches: 8. The CDR3 has 18 amino acids. The CDR3 coding sequence is TGTGCCAGCTCACCAGTTCCCGGGACTAGCGAAAGCACAGATACGCAGTATTTT. Its protein is CASSPVPGTSESTDTQYF. The entire variable domain, with the rest obtained from reference TRBV18 and TRBJ2-3, is as follows: NAGVMQNPRHLVRRRGQEARLRCSPMKGHSHVYWYRQLPEEGLKFMVYLQKENIIDESGMPKERFSAEFPKEGPSILRIQQVVRGDSAAYFCASSPVPGTSESTDTQYFGPGTRLTVL.

The chain combines TRBV10-3 with TRBJ1-4, with a tentative D call TRBD1 (5 bases). The CDR3 has 16 amino acids. Per the germline V gene, CDR1 is ENHRY and CDR2 is SYGVKD. Trimming shortened V by 2 bases and J by 8 bases, and 18 bases separated the two germline ends. The chain's CDR3 is CAISEPLRWGPEKLFF. CDR3 nucleotides: TGTGCCATCAGTGAGCCATTGAGGTGGGGCCCCGAAAAACTGTTTTTT.

The chain combines TRBV5-1 with TRBJ2-2, with 8 bases that match TRBD2. CDR1 SGHRS and CDR2 YFSETQ come from the germline V gene. This CDR3 is 16 amino acids long. Unmatched junction bases numbered 13, after V lost 6 bases and J lost 6 bases. The CDR3 sequence: CASNSLGPAGAGELFF. The CDR3, as DNA: TGCGCCAGCAATTCTCTTGGGCCAGCGGGAGCCGGGGAGCTGTTTTTT.

The genes are TRBV6-1 and TRBJ2-3; TRBD2 matches at 9 bases. V shed 4 bases and J 2 bases; nucleotides not matched to a gene: 13. Germline V gene data show CDR1 as MNHNS and CDR2 as SASEGT. This CDR3 spans 18 amino acids. CDR3: CASSADAGGGRATDTQYF. CDR3 DNA sequence: TGTGCCAGCAGTGCCGACGCTGGTGGCGGGAGGGCCACAGATACGCAGTATTTT.

The genes are TRBV6-1 and TRBJ1-1; 7 nucleotides line up with TRBD1. There are 17 residues in the CDR3. The junction had 10 bases not matched to a gene; V was cut back by 2 bases and J by 1 base. The germline V gene encodes CDR1 MNHNS and CDR2 SASEGT. CDR3 residues: CASSENRGGQGNTEAFF. The CDR3 DNA reads TGTGCCAGCAGTGAAAACAGGGGCGGACAAGGGAACACTGAAGCTTTCTTT.

The CDR3 loop reads CASSPQGPNTGELFF. Written as DNA, the CDR3 is TGTGCCAGCAGCCCACAGGGACCGAACACCGGGGAGCTGTTTTTT. V usage is TRBV7-8 and J usage is TRBJ2-2; a weak D match, TRBD1 (6 bases). The CDR3 loop spans 15 amino acids. The germline gives CDR1 SGHVS, CDR2 FQNEAQ. The V and J ends lost 5 bases and 0 bases respectively, with 10 bases between them.

V usage is TRBV19 and J usage is TRBJ2-5; 13 positions agree with TRBD2. Germline-derived CDR1 and CDR2 are LNHDA and SQIVND (reference sequence). V lost 3 bases, J lost 6 bases, and 7 bases stayed unmatched. This CDR3 comprises 16 residues. CDR3 DNA: TGTGCCAGTAGTATCAATTATGGGACTAGCGGGAAGACCCAGTACTTC. This codes for CASSINYGTSGKTQYF.

The chain employs TRBV2 and TRBJ1-4, with 10 bases aligning to TRBD1. The trim removed 4 bases at V and 10 bases at J, leaving 6 bases unmatched. Germline assignment: CDR1 SNHLY and CDR2 FYNNEI. This CDR3 has 14 amino acids. The CDR3 sequence is CASSGGQGVGKLFF. CDR3 sequence (DNA): TGTGCCAGCAGTGGCGGACAGGGGGTAGGAAAACTGTTTTTT. Full variable domain (remainder filled in from reference TRBV2 and TRBJ1-4): EPEVTQTPSHQVTQMGQEVILRCVPISNHLYFYWYRQILGQKVEFLVSFYNNEISEKSEIFDDQFSVERPDGSNFTLKIRSTKLEDSAMYFCASSGGQGVGKLFFGSGTQLSVL.

The chain has TRBV6-2 or TRBV6-3 and TRBJ1-2, with D possibly matching TRBD1 (6 bases). Germline V gives CDR1 MNHEY, CDR2 SVGEGT. Trimming pared 6 bases from V and 4 bases from J, leaving 12 bases between. This CDR3 contains 13 residues. The CDR3 DNA reads TGTGCCAGCAGCTATGGGGGCGGCTATGGCTACACCTTC. Translated, it gives CASSYGGGYGYTF.

The V gene is TRBV28, the J gene TRBJ2-7, with 7 bases that match TRBD2. CDR1 and CDR2 from the germline V gene are MDHEN and SYDVKM. After removal of 1 base from V and 2 bases from J, the junction contained 5 bases not matched to a gene. This CDR3 is built from 15 residues. The CDR3 here is CASSLSRGGAYEQYF. The CDR3 region has the DNA TGTGCCAGCAGTTTATCTCGGGGAGGGGCCTACGAGCAGTACTTC.

CDR3: CAWSVLGTGMGGYTF. DNA for the CDR3: TGTGCCTGGAGTGTACTAGGGACAGGGATGGGCGGCTACACCTTC. J is TRBJ1-2 and V is TRBV30, with TRBD1 matching 9 bases. The CDR3 is 15 residues long. The junction had 10 bases not matched to a gene; V was cut back by 0 bases and J by 8 bases. CDR1 and CDR2 (germline): GTSNPN, SVGIG (reference sequence).

In its sample, this clone was seen once. V gene TRBV10-3 combines with J gene TRBJ2-7; D uncertain. The V end was cut by 3 bases, the J end by 3 bases, with 15 bases between. Germline CDR1 ENHRY, CDR2 SYGVKD. This CDR3 comprises 15 residues. The CDR3 reads CAISDPAESRYEQYF. As DNA, the CDR3 is TGTGCCATCAGTGATCCCGCCGAGTCTCGCTACGAGCAGTACTTC.

The rearrangement links TRBV24-1 to TRBJ2-1; D is unresolved. Between the trimmed V and J ends, which lost 4 bases and 0 bases, there was a span of 12 bases. The CDR3 contains 16 residues. Germline CDR1 is KGHDR and CDR2 is SFDVKD. CDR3 region: CATSDSDGYSYNEQFF. The CDR3 DNA reads as TGTGCCACCAGTGACAGTGACGGGTACTCCTACAATGAGCAGTTCTTC.

DNA for the CDR3: TGTGCCATCAGTTCGACAGTTATCTATGGCTACACCTTC. Encoded protein: CAISSTVIYGYTF. V gene TRBV10-3 combines with J gene TRBJ1-2; D is possibly TRBD1 (5 bases). The CDR3 runs to 13 residues. Trimming pared 5 bases from V and 4 bases from J, leaving 11 bases between. Germline V gives CDR1 ENHRY, CDR2 SYGVKD.

The chain links TRBV2 to TRBJ2-7; 7 positions agree with TRBD2. Germline CDR1 SNHLY, CDR2 FYNNEI. Trimming at V came to 6 bases and at J to 5 bases, leaving 4 bases not matched to a gene. This CDR3 has 12 amino acids. The DNA of the CDR3 is TGTGCCAGCAGATGGGAGGGTCACGAGCAGTACTTC. The encoded protein is CASRWEGHEQYF.

This sequence joins TRBV11-3 and TRBJ2-3; 8 bases agree with TRBD2. J lost 2 bases, V lost 8 bases, and 6 bases had no gene match. CDR1 is SGHNT and CDR2 is YENEEA in the germline V gene. This CDR3 has 14 residues. Written as DNA, the CDR3 is TGTGCCAGCTCTCCCGGGAGGGCCACAGATACGCAGTATTTT. This translates into CASSPGRATDTQYF.

CDR3 residues: CASSKYNEQFF. The CDR3 DNA follows: TGTGCCAGCAGCAAATACAATGAGCAGTTCTTC. The chain uses TRBV28 and TRBJ2-1; unclear D gene. The ends were cut back, 6 bases at V and 4 bases at J, with 4 bases in the middle. Germline V gene data show CDR1 as MDHEN and CDR2 as SYDVKM. CDR3 length: 11 residues.

CDR3 loop: CASSWTTGTINSPLHF. The CDR3, as DNA: TGTGCCAGCAGTTGGACGACAGGGACCATTAATTCACCCCTCCACTTT. The chain is built from TRBV27 and TRBJ1-6, with TRBD1 matching 7 bases. CDR3 length: 16 residues. Trimming removed 4 bases from V and 6 bases from J; junction bases left unmatched: 9. Looked up from germline, CDR1 is MNHEY and CDR2 is SMNVEV (reference sequence).

This rearrangement joins TRBV6-1 to TRBJ1-1; no firm D call. V was cut by 3 bases and J by 0 bases, with 14 bases left in between. CDR1 and CDR2 (germline): MNHNS, SASEGT. The CDR3 runs 16 residues. The DNA for the CDR3 is TGTGCCAGCAGTGATTTCGCGGTTCATATGAACACTGAAGCTTTCTTT. Its protein is CASSDFAVHMNTEAFF.

This chain joins TRBV18 and TRBJ2-2; TRBD2 matches at 8 bases. V trimming: 1 base; J trimming: 1 base; junction bases outside the gene matches: 5. This CDR3 contains 17 residues. Germline CDR1 KGHSH, CDR2 LQKENI. The CDR3 DNA reads TGTGCCAGCTCACCACGAGTACTAGCGGAGAACACCGGGGAGCTGTTTTTT. Amino acid sequence: CASSPRVLAENTGELFF. The complete variable domain, with remaining parts taken from reference TRBV18 and TRBJ2-2, reads NAGVMQNPRHLVRRRGQEARLRCSPMKGHSHVYWYRQLPEEGLKFMVYLQKENIIDESGMPKERFSAEFPKEGPSILRIQQVVRGDSAAYFCASSPRVLAENTGELFFGEGSRLTVL.

The chain recombines TRBV2 with TRBJ2-2; no definite D call. Between the trimmed V and J ends, which lost 6 bases and 1 base, there was a span of 12 bases. CDR3 length: 15 amino acids. The germline gives CDR1 SNHLY, CDR2 FYNNEI. DNA for the CDR3: TGTGCCAGCAGGGAACAGTACCGGAACACCGGGGAGCTGTTTTTT. Translating it yields CASREQYRNTGELFF.

CDR3 protein: CSVEDRLARSTDTQYF. CDR3 nucleotides: TGCAGCGTTGAAGATAGACTAGCTCGATCCACAGATACGCAGTATTTT. The gene calls are TRBV29-1 and TRBJ2-3; 7 nucleotides align to TRBD2. Unmatched junction bases numbered 8, after V lost 0 bases and J lost 2 bases. From germline, CDR1 is SQVTM and CDR2 ANQGSEA. This CDR3 spans 16 amino acids.

The rearrangement uses TRBV19 and TRBJ2-7; TRBD2 agrees at 13 bases. The J segment lost 2 bases and the V segment lost 4 bases, leaving 5 bases of the junction unmatched. The CDR3 contains 16 residues. Germline CDR1 LNHDA, CDR2 SQIVND (reference sequence). In nucleotides, the CDR3 is TGTGCCAGTAGTAGGACTAGCGGGGGCACAACCTACGAGCAGTACTTC. It translates to CASSRTSGGTTYEQYF.

In this sample, this clone turned up once. This chain uses TRBV7-6 with TRBJ1-4; tentative D call: TRBD1 (5 bases). Germline V gene data show CDR1 as SGHVS and CDR2 as FNYEAQ. The CDR3 runs 15 residues. The germline V and J ends were trimmed by 6 bases and 7 bases, with 18 bases remaining between them. CDR3 region: CASSYGRDSGEKLFF. The CDR3 DNA reads TGTGCCAGCAGTTATGGCAGGGACTCGGGTGAAAAACTGTTTTTT.

The gene calls are TRBV5-4 and TRBJ1-4, with a possible D match to TRBD1 (5 bases). V was pared by 4 bases and J by 8 bases, with 18 bases between. The length of the CDR3 is 15 residues. Germline V gene lookup returns CDR1 SGHNT and CDR2 YYREEE (reference sequence). The CDR3 DNA sequence: TGTGCCAGCAGCCCAACTGCGGGACGTCTGGAAAAACTGTTTTTT. It encodes CASSPTAGRLEKLFF. Complete variable domain (other parts from reference TRBV5-4 and TRBJ1-4): ETGVTQSPTHLIKTRGQQVTLRCSSQSGHNTVSWYQQALGQGPQFIFQYYREEENGRGNFPPRFSGLQFPNYSSELNVNALELDDSALYLCASSPTAGRLEKLFFGSGTQLSVL.

This chain joins TRBV7-3 and TRBJ2-2; D possibly corresponds to TRBD1 (5 bases). In germline, CDR1 is SGHTA, CDR2 FQGTGA. V was shortened by 0 bases and J by 7 bases, with 12 bases between the two germline ends. CDR3 length: 15 amino acids. CDR3 sequence (DNA): TGTGCCAGCAGCTTAACTCCAGGGTCTATCGGGGAGCTGTTTTTT. Its translation is CASSLTPGSIGELFF.

The chain uses TRBV11-2 and TRBJ2-5; weak D call: TRBD1 (5 bases). Per germline, CDR1 SGHAT and CDR2 FQNNGV. The V end lost 3 bases, the J end lost 4 bases, and 15 bases lay between the germline ends. The CDR3 contains 15 residues. CDR3: CASSFGKGFRETQYF. The CDR3 nucleotides are TGTGCCAGCAGCTTTGGGAAGGGGTTCAGAGAGACCCAGTACTTC.

This sequence joins TRBV5-3 and TRBJ2-7; 7 bases match TRBD2. TRBV5-3 is an ORF; its function is uncertain. Trimming cost V 6 bases and J 4 bases; bases outside gene matches: 16. The CDR3 sequence is 16 residues long. CDR3 sequence: CARTTGLTSLGYEQYF. As DNA, the CDR3 is TGTGCCAGAACCACAGGACTGACTAGCCTCGGTTACGAGCAGTACTTC.

This clone was counted a single time. The chain has TRBV6-1 and TRBJ2-1; 8 bases align to TRBD1. The CDR3 totals 15 residues. Per germline, CDR1 MNHNS and CDR2 SASEGT. V lost 0 bases, J lost 5 bases, and 3 bases stayed unmatched. CDR3 loop: CASSEAWTGNNEQFF. The CDR3 DNA reads as TGTGCCAGCAGTGAAGCGTGGACAGGGAACAATGAGCAGTTCTTC.